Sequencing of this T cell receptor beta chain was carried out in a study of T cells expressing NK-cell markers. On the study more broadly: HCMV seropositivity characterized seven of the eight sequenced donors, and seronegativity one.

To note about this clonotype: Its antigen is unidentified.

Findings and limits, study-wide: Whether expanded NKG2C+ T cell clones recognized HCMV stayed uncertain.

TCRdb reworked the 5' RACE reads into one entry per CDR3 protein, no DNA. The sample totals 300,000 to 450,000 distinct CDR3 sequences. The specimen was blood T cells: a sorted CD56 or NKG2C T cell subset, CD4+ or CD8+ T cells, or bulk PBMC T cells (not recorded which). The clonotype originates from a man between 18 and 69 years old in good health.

Here the CDR3 reads CSAGRTGRTDTQYF. V usage is TRBV20-1 and J usage is TRBJ2-3; TCRdb's D call, TRBD1, is unchecked because there is no DNA. Germline assignment: CDR1 DFQATT and CDR2 SNEGSKA (reference sequence). There are 14 residues in the CDR3.